The T cell receptor beta chain under discussion was sequenced for a study of blood T cell repertoires in COVID-19. This CDR3 region has 12 residues. V lost 3 bases to trimming and J lost 8 bases; unmatched junction nucleotides: 1. Germline CDR1 reads SGHRS; CDR2 reads YFSETQ. Per the original data handling: Quantification of nucleated cells was approximated via reference gene primer amplification. Produced via immunoSEQ multiplex PCR; TCRdb's table is partial and in-frame only. That table is the source of V, J and clone size, and D and trimming were worked out from the DNA. The data show a few hundred thousand clones, with 70% to 90% seen just once and about 3% held by the top ten.

The chain is built from TRBV5-1 and TRBJ1-4, with 7 bases fitting TRBD1. The sample was peripheral blood. This TCR was recovered from a woman aged 30 to 39 with active or convalescent COVID-19. CDR3 bases: TGCGCCAGCAGCTCAGGGGGGGAAAAACTGTTTTTT. Protein: CASSSGGEKLFF.